This T cell receptor beta chain was observed in a study of glioma-infiltrating T cells after dendritic cell vaccination. Study-wide background: Patients had newly diagnosed or recurrent glioblastoma and received dendritic cell vaccines. Dendritic cell vaccine was injected intradermally three times, biweekly.

Study-level points and caveats: Patients with more pretreatment TILs had longer time to progression and survival.

This clone was seen more than once but under ten times. The antigen is not known. The PCR used 60 V beta and 13 J beta primers. Produced via immunoSEQ multiplex PCR; TCRdb's table is partial and in-frame only. The sample lists approximately 67,000 clones, roughly 79% seen once, with 7% to 9% in the top ten. This material consisted of blood, taken before dendritic cell vaccination. The source of this sequence is a human donor with glioblastoma.

CDR3 residues: CASSLRARGTEAFF. The CDR3 DNA is TGTGCCAGCAGCTTAAGGGCGCGGGGTACTGAAGCTTTCTTT. The chain joins TRBV7-3 to TRBJ1-1, with D uncertain. CDR1 SGHTA and CDR2 FQGTGA come from the germline V gene. CDR3 size: 14 residues. Trimming removed 1 base from V and 5 bases from J, with 11 bases in between.